Each of the 23 T cell receptor beta chains below was sequenced from the same sample in a study of regulatory T cells in long-lasting Graves disease. CDR3 regions were amplified by Arm-PCR using iRepertoire HTBI primers to build TCR beta libraries. TCRdb processed the multiplex PCR reads anew with MiXCR; each CDR3 protein has one entry. The sample records approximately 500,000 distinct CDR3 sequences, 20% to 25% being singletons. Time point given: persistent/refractory GD, antithyroid drugs over 5 years with positive TRAb. Scientists built the TCR library using RNA that was extracted from PBMCs. Source: peripheral blood mononuclear cells (PBMCs), taken when the disease was refractory, from a patient treated with antithyroid drugs. The receptors stem from a female donor with Graves disease.

This chain joins TRBV3-1 and TRBJ2-2; tentative D call: TRBD1 (7 bases). V shed 7 bases and J shed 0 bases, with 15 bases lying between them. Germline lookup yields CDR1 LGHDT and CDR2 YNNKEL (reference sequence). The CDR3 is 16 amino acids. The CDR3 DNA sequence: TGTGCCAGCACCCGGGAGAGGGGGCCGAACACCGGGGAGCTGTTTTTT. Translation gives CASTRERGPNTGELFF.

The chain employs TRBV19 and TRBJ2-7; D unclear. The CDR3 covers 17 residues. The germline CDR1 and CDR2 sequences are LNHDA and SQIVND (reference sequence). The V gene lost 4 bases and the J gene lost 4 bases, with 23 bases spanning the gap. CDR3 in amino acids: CASSRNLQAFRAYEQYF. CDR3 sequence (DNA): TGTGCCAGTAGTAGGAACCTCCAGGCCTTCCGGGCGTACGAGCAGTACTTC.

This clonotype came up a few times. This sequence joins TRBV5-6 and TRBJ1-4; 7 bases agree with TRBD1. This CDR3 has 19 amino acids. The J segment lost 0 bases and the V segment lost 4 bases, leaving 15 bases of the junction unmatched. Germline assignment: CDR1 SGHDT and CDR2 YYEEEE. CDR3 residues: CASSLTGQPAFATNEKLFF. The DNA for the CDR3 is TGTGCCAGCAGCCTTACGGGACAGCCCGCTTTTGCAACTAATGAAAAACTGTTTTTT.

The V and J genes are TRBV20-1 and TRBJ2-7; 11 bases are a match to TRBD2. V gave up 5 bases and J gave up 4 bases; unmatched junction bases: 13. Germline assignment: CDR1 DFQATT and CDR2 SNEGSKA (reference sequence). This CDR3 is built from 16 residues. The CDR3 DNA sequence: TGCAGTGCTCCGAGCTCACTAGCGGGAGACGGTTACGAGCAGTACTTC. It specifies CSAPSSLAGDGYEQYF.

This chain uses TRBV19 with TRBJ2-5; TRBD1 aligns across 9 bases. Germline CDR1 is LNHDA and CDR2 is SQIVND (reference sequence). The CDR3 length is 16 residues. The V gene end was trimmed by 6 bases and the J gene end by 1 base; junction bases not matched to a gene: 9. CDR3 amino acids: CASSPRAGQGQETQYF. The CDR3 DNA reads as TGTGCCAGTAGCCCCAGGGCGGGACAGGGCCAAGAGACCCAGTACTTC.

Comments on this clonotype: A read error may explain this, as a much larger clone is one base away. This likely comes from a read error, as the CDR3 has no conserved phenylalanine or tryptophan at its end. This rearrangement joins TRBV28 to TRBJ2-5; perhaps TRBD2 as D (5 bases). Germline CDR1 and CDR2: MDHEN and SYDVKM. The CDR3 is 13 amino acids. Trimming removed 5 bases from V and 10 bases from J, with 17 bases in between. In DNA, the CDR3 is TGTGCCAGCAGTCCCGGACTTTCCTGGGTCCAGTACTAC. This codes for CASSPGLSWVQYY.

This clonotype was counted at least ten times. This chain uses TRBV12-3 or TRBV12-4 with TRBJ2-5; D is possibly TRBD1 or TRBD2 (6 bases each). V dropped 7 bases and J dropped 0 bases, with 15 bases sitting between them. The CDR3 consists of 15 residues. As DNA, the CDR3 is TGTGCCAGCACCCTAGGAGGGGGATACCAAGAGACCCAGTACTTC. It is translated as CASTLGGGYQETQYF.

This clonotype was detected ten times or more. The chain has TRBV10-3 and TRBJ1-5, with D possibly TRBD1 on 5 matching bases. CDR3 length: 14 amino acids. V was clipped by 8 bases and J by 4 bases, with 15 bases between them. Germline values: CDR1 ENHRY, CDR2 SYGVKD. The CDR3 region is CAIASRDPNQPQHF. The CDR3 DNA is TGTGCCATCGCCAGTCGGGACCCAAATCAGCCCCAGCATTTT.

V gene TRBV5-1 combines with J gene TRBJ1-5, with TRBD1 as a possible D gene (6 bases). CDR1 and CDR2 from the germline V gene are SGHRS and YFSETQ. Trimming removed 4 bases from V and 0 bases from J, with 8 bases in between. The CDR3 is 14 amino acids. CDR3 loop: CASSRDTSNQPQHF. The CDR3 nucleotides read TGCGCCAGCAGCAGGGACACTAGCAATCAGCCCCAGCATTTT.

The chain has TRBV5-1 and TRBJ2-5; no reliable D call. Looked up from germline, CDR1 is SGHRS and CDR2 is YFSETQ. The CDR3 sequence is 16 residues long. Trimming took 0 bases from V and 1 from J, leaving 13 bases between them. CDR3 in amino acids: CASSLADWAVQETQYF. The CDR3 coding sequence is TGCGCCAGCAGCTTGGCCGATTGGGCTGTCCAAGAGACCCAGTACTTC.

This sequence joins TRBV9 and TRBJ2-4; D tentatively fits TRBD1 or TRBD2 (5 bases each). The germline V gene encodes CDR1 SGDLS and CDR2 YYNGEE. The length of the CDR3 is 15 residues. V was trimmed by 3 bases and J by 7 bases, leaving 17 bases between them. The CDR3 DNA sequence: TGTGCCAGCAGCGAAACCGGGGCAGTCGGGAACATTCAGTACTTC. Amino acid sequence: CASSETGAVGNIQYF.

This clonotype was picked up many times. The J gene is TRBJ1-2, the V gene TRBV28; D remains unclear. CDR3 length: 10 amino acids. CDR1 is MDHEN and CDR2 is SYDVKM in the germline V gene. Trimming removed 10 bases from V and 3 bases from J, with 6 bases in between. The CDR3 protein is CAIEDYGYTF. Here the CDR3 DNA reads TGTGCCATAGAAGACTATGGCTACACCTTC.

This clonotype was detected only a few times. Here the CDR3 DNA reads TGTGCCAGCAGCTTGAAACAGGGCGAGGGCACTGAAGCTTTCTTT. Amino acid sequence: CASSLKQGEGTEAFF. The genes are TRBV5-8 and TRBJ1-1, with D tentatively TRBD1 (6 bases). The CDR3 is 15 residues long. Trimming removed 1 base at V and 4 bases at J, with 14 bases between. Germline lookup yields CDR1 SGHTS and CDR2 YDEGEE.

V usage is TRBV9 and J usage is TRBJ1-1, with D possibly TRBD1 on 6 matching bases. Germline CDR1 SGDLS, CDR2 YYNGEE. The V gene lost 5 bases and the J gene lost 2 bases, with 19 bases spanning the gap. The CDR3 has 16 residues. CDR3 amino acids: CASRSGGGGENTEAFF. Written as DNA, the CDR3 is TGTGCCAGCAGGTCTGGAGGGGGGGGGGAAAACACTGAAGCTTTCTTT.

This clonotype occurred a few times. The chain combines TRBV5-5 with TRBJ1-1, with D maybe TRBD1 (6 bases). The CDR3 consists of 13 residues. Germline-derived CDR1 and CDR2 are SGHKS and YYEKEE (reference sequence). The V gene lost 0 bases and the J gene lost 10 bases, with 13 bases spanning the gap. The CDR3 sequence: CASSLEGGRVAFF. The CDR3 DNA sequence: TGTGCCAGCAGCTTGGAAGGGGGGCGGGTAGCTTTCTTT.

The CDR3 loop reads CASSQDLQGGPRTEAFF. The CDR3 DNA follows: TGTGCCAGCAGCCAAGATCTCCAGGGAGGGCCTCGCACTGAAGCTTTCTTT. V and J are TRBV14 and TRBJ1-1; tentatively, D is TRBD1 (5 bases). Germline values: CDR1 SGHDN, CDR2 FVKESK. V was cut by 0 bases and J by 4 bases, with 18 bases left in between. CDR3 length: 17 amino acids.

The gene calls are TRBV15 and TRBJ2-7; TRBD2 matches at 9 bases. The CDR3 runs to 16 residues. The germline gives CDR1 LNHNV, CDR2 YYDKDF (reference sequence). Unmatched junction bases numbered 5, after V lost 0 bases and J lost 2 bases. DNA of the CDR3: TGTGCCACCAGCAGAGATTGGGCGGGAGGGCCCTACGAGCAGTACTTC. Translating it yields CATSRDWAGGPYEQYF.

The rearrangement joins TRBV11-2 to TRBJ1-2, with 7 bases that match TRBD1. From germline, CDR1 is SGHAT and CDR2 FQNNGV. This CDR3 contains 16 residues. V shed 0 bases, J shed 2 bases, and the junction held 6 bases outside the gene matches. The CDR3: CASSLELGTENYGYTF. The CDR3 DNA reads TGTGCCAGCAGCTTAGAATTAGGGACAGAAAACTATGGCTACACCTTC.

Ten or more counts support this clonotype. The rearrangement links TRBV6-4 to TRBJ1-1, with D unclear. V shed 2 bases and J shed 3 bases, with 10 bases lying between them. Germline CDR1 MRHNA, CDR2 SNTAGT. CDR3 length equals 14 residues. This CDR3 is CASSDPRGDTEAFF. The CDR3 DNA reads as TGTGCCAGCAGTGACCCTCGAGGTGACACTGAAGCTTTCTTT.

Turning to this clonotype: The CDR3 end shows no conserved phenylalanine or tryptophan, and so a read error is likely. The chain couples TRBV3-1 to TRBJ2-1; 8 bases are shared with TRBD2. Germline CDR1 and CDR2: LGHDT and YNNKEL (reference sequence). The CDR3 covers 17 residues. V lost 1 base, J lost 4 bases, and 9 bases stayed unmatched. CDR3 loop: CASSQVQAGAVYNEQFL. Here the CDR3 DNA reads TGTGCCAGCAGCCAAGTCCAAGCGGGAGCGGTATACAATGAGCAGTTCCTC.

V usage is TRBV19 and J usage is TRBJ2-7, with 7 bases matching TRBD1. CDR3 length: 15 residues. V shed 6 bases and J 0 bases; nucleotides not matched to a gene: 8. Germline lookup yields CDR1 LNHDA and CDR2 SQIVND (reference sequence). CDR3 region: CASRLEQGSSYEQYF. The CDR3 nucleotides are TGTGCCAGTAGGCTTGAACAGGGGTCCTCCTACGAGCAGTACTTC.

This clonotype appeared many times. The rearrangement joins TRBV28 to TRBJ2-5; TRBD2 aligns across 12 bases. Germline CDR1 and CDR2: MDHEN and SYDVKM. The J segment lost 5 bases and the V segment lost 6 bases, leaving 10 bases of the junction unmatched. This CDR3 has 16 amino acids. CDR3 in DNA: TGTGCCAGCAGACCGACTAGCGGGAGATGGTTGGAGACCCAGTACTTC. It is translated as CASRPTSGRWLETQYF.

This clonotype was counted only a few times. This chain joins TRBV24-1 and TRBJ2-2, with D perhaps TRBD1 or TRBD2 (5 bases each). This CDR3 comprises 14 residues. From germline, CDR1 is KGHDR and CDR2 SFDVKD. V was clipped by 7 bases and J by 2 bases, with 10 bases between them. The CDR3 DNA sequence: TGTGCCACCAGGGGACCCCTTAACACCGGGGAGCTGTTTTTT. It specifies CATRGPLNTGELFF.